Listed below are T cell receptor beta chains from one sample, sequenced in a study of blood T cell repertoires in COVID-19. The table came from immunoSEQ multiplex PCR; TCRdb's copy has only in-frame clones and leaves some out. The sample consists of fewer than 300,000 clones, 80% to 90% of them appearing once. Sequencing was done on a sample of peripheral blood. These receptors were obtained from a woman in her 50s with COVID-19, enrolled during active disease. Both conserved end residues are part of each CDR3. A D gene is named only where the DNA matches it firmly. Some rows have no size entry. The others give once, few or many, or a class for an expanded clone.

D: -
size: -
J: TRBJ2-5
V: TRBV7-3
CDR3: CASSSYNSGTQYF
DNA: TGTGCCAGCAGCTCTTATAACTCAGGGACCCAGTACTTC

D: TRBD2
size: -
J: TRBJ2-3
V: TRBV9
CDR3: CASSRISGRADTQYF
DNA: TGTGCCAGCAGCCGAATTAGCGGGAGGGCAGATACGCAGTATTTT

D: -
size: -
J: TRBJ1-6
V: TRBV7-8
CDR3: CASRPPGAQNSPLHF
DNA: TGTGCCAGCAGGCCCCCAGGGGCTCAGAATTCACCCCTCCACTTT

D: TRBD1
size: -
J: TRBJ1-2
V: TRBV5-1
CDR3: CASSPGTGQFYGYTF
DNA: TGCGCCAGCAGCCCCGGGACAGGGCAATTCTATGGCTACACCTTC

D: -
size: once
J: TRBJ1-3
V: TRBV6-6
CDR3: CASSPRVGKLSGNTIYF
DNA: TGTGCCAGCAGTCCCCGAGTCGGGAAACTCTCTGGAAACACCATATATTTT

D: TRBD2
size: -
J: TRBJ2-1
V: TRBV30
CDR3: CAWSEGGRALSSYNEQFF
DNA: TGTGCCTGGAGTGAGGGCGGGAGGGCCCTGAGCTCCTACAATGAGCAGTTCTTC

D: TRBD2
size: -
J: TRBJ2-1
V: TRBV6-5
CDR3: CASSWLAGGGNEQFF
DNA: TGTGCCAGCAGTTGGCTAGCGGGAGGGGGCAATGAGCAGTTCTTC

D: -
size: -
J: TRBJ1-5
V: TRBV15
CDR3: CATSRGGLGGNNQPQHF
DNA: TGTGCCACCAGCAGAGGAGGGCTGGGGGGGAACAATCAGCCCCAGCATTTT

D: -
size: -
J: TRBJ1-1
V: TRBV7-2
CDR3: CASSVQEYTEAFF
DNA: TGTGCCAGCAGCGTACAGGAGTACACTGAAGCTTTCTTT

D: TRBD2
size: -
J: TRBJ2-7
V: TRBV7-9
CDR3: CASTVAGVVREQYF
DNA: TGTGCCAGCACCGTGGCGGGAGTAGTGAGAGAGCAGTACTTC

D: -
size: -
J: TRBJ1-4
V: TRBV4-1
CDR3: CASSESGVVGDEKLFF
DNA: TGCGCCAGCAGCGAATCAGGGGTGGTCGGGGATGAAAAACTGTTTTTT

D: -
size: -
J: TRBJ1-2
V: TRBV24-1
CDR3: CATSDGGWHGYTF
DNA: TGTGCCACCAGTGATGGGGGGTGGCATGGCTACACCTTC

D: -
size: -
J: TRBJ2-5
V: TRBV7-9
CDR3: CASSLVSVTGETQYF
DNA: TGTGCCAGCAGCTTAGTGTCTGTCACGGGAGAGACCCAGTACTTC

D: -
size: once
J: TRBJ1-3
V: TRBV5-1
CDR3: CASSPGTPGNTIYF
DNA: TGCGCCAGCAGCCCGGGGACACCTGGAAACACCATATATTTT

D: -
size: -
J: TRBJ1-5
V: TRBV27
CDR3: CASSDRGKGDIQPQHF
DNA: TGTGCCAGCAGCGATAGGGGGAAAGGGGATATTCAGCCCCAGCATTTT

D: -
size: once
J: TRBJ1-2
V: TRBV2
CDR3: CASSVRSYGYTF
DNA: TGTGCCAGCAGTGTGAGGTCCTATGGCTACACCTTC

D: TRBD1
size: few
J: TRBJ1-5
V: TRBV19
CDR3: CASSFGVGQGENQPQHF
DNA: TGTGCCAGTAGCTTTGGGGTGGGACAGGGGGAGAATCAGCCCCAGCATTTT

D: TRBD2
size: -
J: TRBJ2-7
V: TRBV12-5
CDR3: CASGLAGGRAEQYF
DNA: TGTGCTAGTGGTTTGGCTGGCGGGAGAGCCGAGCAGTACTTC

D: -
size: -
J: TRBJ2-7
V: TRBV5-6
CDR3: CASSLTGLLRMQYF
DNA: TGTGCCAGCAGCTTGACTGGACTTTTAAGGATGCAGTACTTC

D: TRBD2
size: -
J: TRBJ2-1
V: TRBV9
CDR3: CASSIASGSYNEQFF
DNA: TGTGCCAGCAGTATTGCTAGCGGAAGTTACAATGAGCAGTTCTTC

D: TRBD2
size: -
J: TRBJ2-3
V: TRBV6-5
CDR3: CASSFSGTTSTDTQYF
DNA: TGTGCCAGCAGTTTTAGCGGGACCACTAGCACAGATACGCAGTATTTT

D: -
size: -
J: TRBJ1-4
V: TRBV5-1
CDR3: CASSSLGGSTDEKLFF
DNA: TGCGCCAGCAGCTCCTTGGGAGGGTCCACGGACGAAAAACTGTTTTTT

D: -
size: -
J: TRBJ1-1
V: TRBV19
CDR3: CASIRTDLNTEAFF
DNA: TGTGCCAGTATTCGGACAGACTTGAACACTGAAGCTTTCTTT

D: TRBD2
size: few
J: TRBJ2-7
V: TRBV4-2
CDR3: CASSQGASGISYEQYF
DNA: TGTGCCAGCAGCCAAGGGGCTAGCGGGATATCCTACGAGCAGTACTTC

D: TRBD2
size: -
J: TRBJ2-7
V: TRBV9
CDR3: CASSVEAGGGYEQYF
DNA: TGTGCCAGCAGCGTAGAAGCGGGAGGGGGCTACGAGCAGTACTTC

D: -
size: -
J: TRBJ1-1
V: TRBV6-5
CDR3: CASSPLDLGTEAFF
DNA: TGTGCCAGCAGTCCACTTGACTTGGGCACTGAAGCTTTCTTT

D: -
size: -
J: TRBJ1-1
V: TRBV4-2
CDR3: CASSPDDIPEAFF
DNA: TGTGCCAGCAGCCCAGACGACATACCTGAAGCTTTCTTT

D: -
size: -
J: TRBJ1-2
V: TRBV5-1
CDR3: CASSSLRQGSGYTF
DNA: TGCGCCAGCAGCTCGTTACGGCAGGGAAGTGGCTACACCTTC

D: -
size: once
J: TRBJ2-7
V: TRBV4-2
CDR3: CASSEMGAGGHEQYF
DNA: TGTGCCAGCAGCGAGATGGGGGCAGGCGGCCACGAGCAGTACTTC

D: -
size: -
J: TRBJ1-5
V: TRBV7-6
CDR3: CASSLNPYSNQPQHF
DNA: TGTGCCAGCAGCTTAAATCCTTATAGCAATCAGCCCCAGCATTTT

D: -
size: -
J: TRBJ2-3
V: TRBV5-4
CDR3: CASSHNPRSGTDTQYF
DNA: TGTGCCAGCAGCCATAATCCACGGTCGGGCACAGATACGCAGTATTTT

D: -
size: once
J: TRBJ2-2
V: TRBV5-1
CDR3: CASSPIRGANTGELFF
DNA: TGCGCCAGCAGCCCTATCAGGGGCGCGAACACCGGGGAGCTGTTTTTT

D: -
size: -
J: TRBJ2-7
V: TRBV14
CDR3: CASSQEFGHGPNEQYF
DNA: TGTGCCAGCAGCCAAGAGTTCGGACATGGACCTAACGAGCAGTACTTC

D: TRBD1
size: -
J: TRBJ1-4
V: TRBV18
CDR3: CASSPSSQQGEKLFF
DNA: TGTGCCAGCTCACCGTCTTCTCAACAGGGGGAAAAACTGTTTTTT

D: -
size: -
J: TRBJ1-5
V: TRBV5-6
CDR3: CASSLIGQRDQPQHF
DNA: TGTGCCAGCAGCTTGATAGGACAGAGGGATCAGCCCCAGCATTTT

D: TRBD2
size: -
J: TRBJ2-3
V: TRBV18
CDR3: CASSRGGLAASTDTQYF
DNA: TGTGCCAGCTCAAGAGGGGGACTAGCGGCTAGCACAGATACGCAGTATTTT

D: -
size: few
J: TRBJ1-2
V: TRBV19
CDR3: CASSLSSRFQSSYTF
DNA: TGTGCCAGTAGTCTGTCAAGCAGGTTCCAATCTTCCTACACCTTC

D: -
size: -
J: TRBJ1-1
V: TRBV6-1
CDR3: CASSESGIDKAFF
DNA: TGTGCCAGCAGTGAGTCAGGGATAGACAAAGCTTTCTTT

D: -
size: -
J: TRBJ2-1
V: TRBV5-4
CDR3: CASSFRPSYNEQFF
DNA: TGTGCCAGCAGCTTCCGTCCCTCCTACAATGAGCAGTTCTTC